This entry concerns a single T cell receptor (beta chain). The antigen remains undetermined. Primers for the PCR totalled 60 Vbeta and 13 Jbeta. TCRdb keeps only in-frame clones here, not all; method: immunoSEQ multiplex PCR. This table has 70,000 to 95,000 clones, more than 75% appearing once. These data originate in a study of cytomegalovirus exposure and HLA in healthy donors. Study results and limitations: Many donors carried some public TCRs, although rarity characterized most TCR sequences. Several V segments, TRBV6-2 and TRBV6-3 among them, could not be told apart and were dropped. A missense variant in DCLRE1C was later tied to TCR beta V- and J-gene trimming. As a later analysis showed, several of the most significant clusters appeared to be linked to common viral pathogens.

The ends were cut back, 3 bases at V and 2 bases at J, with 7 bases in the middle. There are 13 residues in the CDR3. The germline gives CDR1 SQVTM, CDR2 ANQGSEA. The receptor's source is a young man in good health and CMV-seropositive. What was sequenced was PBMCs. J is TRBJ2-2 and V is TRBV29-1; possibly TRBD2 for D (5 bases). CDR3 sequence: CSVDSSNTGELFF. For the CDR3, the DNA is TGCAGCGTTGATTCTAGCAACACCGGGGAGCTGTTTTTT.